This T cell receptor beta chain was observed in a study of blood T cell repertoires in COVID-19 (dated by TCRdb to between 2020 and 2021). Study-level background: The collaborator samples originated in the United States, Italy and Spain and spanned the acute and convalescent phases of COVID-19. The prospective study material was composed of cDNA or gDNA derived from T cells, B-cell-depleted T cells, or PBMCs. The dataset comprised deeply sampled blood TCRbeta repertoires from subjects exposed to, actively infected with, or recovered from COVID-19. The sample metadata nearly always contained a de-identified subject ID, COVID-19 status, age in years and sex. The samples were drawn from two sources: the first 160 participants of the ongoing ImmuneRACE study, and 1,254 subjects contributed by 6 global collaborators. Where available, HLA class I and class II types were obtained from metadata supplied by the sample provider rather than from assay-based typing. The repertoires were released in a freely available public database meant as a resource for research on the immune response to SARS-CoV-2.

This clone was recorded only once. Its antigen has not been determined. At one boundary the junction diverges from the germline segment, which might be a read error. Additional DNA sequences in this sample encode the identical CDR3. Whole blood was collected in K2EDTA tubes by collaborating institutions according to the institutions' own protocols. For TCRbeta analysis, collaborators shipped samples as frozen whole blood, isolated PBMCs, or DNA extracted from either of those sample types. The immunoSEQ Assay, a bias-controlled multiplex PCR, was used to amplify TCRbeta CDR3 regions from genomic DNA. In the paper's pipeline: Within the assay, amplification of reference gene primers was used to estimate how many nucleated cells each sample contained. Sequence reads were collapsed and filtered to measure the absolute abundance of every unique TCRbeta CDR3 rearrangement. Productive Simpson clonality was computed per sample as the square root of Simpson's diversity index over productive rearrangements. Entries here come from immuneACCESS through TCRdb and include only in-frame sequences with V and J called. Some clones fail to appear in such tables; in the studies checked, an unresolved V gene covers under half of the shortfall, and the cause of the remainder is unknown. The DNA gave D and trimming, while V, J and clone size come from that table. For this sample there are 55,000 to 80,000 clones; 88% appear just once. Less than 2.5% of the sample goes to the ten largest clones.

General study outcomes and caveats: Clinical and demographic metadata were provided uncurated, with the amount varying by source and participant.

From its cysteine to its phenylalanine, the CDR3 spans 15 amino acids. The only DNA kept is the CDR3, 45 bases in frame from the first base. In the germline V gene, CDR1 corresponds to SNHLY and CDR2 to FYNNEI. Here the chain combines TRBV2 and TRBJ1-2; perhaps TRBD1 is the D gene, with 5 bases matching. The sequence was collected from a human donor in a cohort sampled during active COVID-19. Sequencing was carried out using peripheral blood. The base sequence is TGTGCCAGCACCATACACAGTACAGGATTGAATGGCTACACTTTC. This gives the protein CASTIHSTGLNGYTF.